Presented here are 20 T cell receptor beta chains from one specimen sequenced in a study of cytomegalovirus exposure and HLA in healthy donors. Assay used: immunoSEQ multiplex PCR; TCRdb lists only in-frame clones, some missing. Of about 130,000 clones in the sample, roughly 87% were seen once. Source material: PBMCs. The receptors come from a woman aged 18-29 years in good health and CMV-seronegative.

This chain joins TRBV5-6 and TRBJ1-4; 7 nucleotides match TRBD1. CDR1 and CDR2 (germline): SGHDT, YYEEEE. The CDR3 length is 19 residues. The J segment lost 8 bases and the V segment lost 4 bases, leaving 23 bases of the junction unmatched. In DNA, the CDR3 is TGTGCCAGCAGCCGAGTTTCAATACAGGGGAGAAATGGTTTCGAAAAACTGTTTTTT. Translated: CASSRVSIQGRNGFEKLFF. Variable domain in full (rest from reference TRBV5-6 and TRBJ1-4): DAGVTQSPTHLIKTRGQQVTLRCSPKSGHDTVSWYQQALGQGPQFIFQYYEEEERQRGNFPDRFSGHQFPNYSSELNVNALLLGDSALYLCASSRVSIQGRNGFEKLFFGSGTQLSVL.

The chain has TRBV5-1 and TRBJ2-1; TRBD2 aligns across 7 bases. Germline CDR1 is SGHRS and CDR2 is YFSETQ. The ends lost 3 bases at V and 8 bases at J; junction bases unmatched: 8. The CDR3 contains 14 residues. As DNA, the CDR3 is TGCGCCAGCAGCTCTGGACTAGACGGAGATGAGCAGTTCTTC. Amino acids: CASSSGLDGDEQFF.

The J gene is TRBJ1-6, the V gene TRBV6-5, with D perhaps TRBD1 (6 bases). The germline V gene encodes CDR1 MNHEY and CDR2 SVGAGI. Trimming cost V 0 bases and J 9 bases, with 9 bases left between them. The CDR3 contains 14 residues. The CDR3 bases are TGTGCCAGCAGTTACTCACAGGGACGTTCACCCCTCCACTTT. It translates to CASSYSQGRSPLHF.

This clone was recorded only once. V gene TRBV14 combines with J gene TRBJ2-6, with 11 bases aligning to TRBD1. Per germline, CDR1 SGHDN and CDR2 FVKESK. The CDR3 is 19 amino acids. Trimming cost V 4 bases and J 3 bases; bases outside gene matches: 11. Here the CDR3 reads CASSPRAGQGALGANVLTF. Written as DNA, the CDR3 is TGTGCCAGCAGCCCAAGGGCCGGACAGGGGGCGCTTGGGGCCAACGTCCTGACTTTC.

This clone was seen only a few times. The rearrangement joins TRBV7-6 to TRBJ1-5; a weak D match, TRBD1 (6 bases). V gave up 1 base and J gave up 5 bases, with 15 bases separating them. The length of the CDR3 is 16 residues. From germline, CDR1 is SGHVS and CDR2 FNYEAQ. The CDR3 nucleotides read TGTGCCAGCAGCTTAGGTGCGGGGGGCAACGATCAGCCCCAGCATTTT. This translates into CASSLGAGGNDQPQHF.

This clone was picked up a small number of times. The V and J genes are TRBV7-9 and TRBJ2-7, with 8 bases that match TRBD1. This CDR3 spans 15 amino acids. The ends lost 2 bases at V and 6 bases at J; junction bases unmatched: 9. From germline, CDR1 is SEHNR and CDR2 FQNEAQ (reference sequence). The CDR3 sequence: CASSLLQGAVVEQYF. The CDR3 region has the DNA TGTGCCAGCAGCTTACTCCAGGGGGCTGTGGTCGAGCAGTACTTC. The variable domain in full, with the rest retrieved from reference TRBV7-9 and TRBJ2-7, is DTGVSQNPRHKITKRGQNVTFRCDPISEHNRLYWYRQTLGQGPEFLTYFQNEAQLEKSRLLSDRFSAERPKGSFSTLEIQRTEQGDSAMYLCASSLLQGAVVEQYFGPGTRLTVT.

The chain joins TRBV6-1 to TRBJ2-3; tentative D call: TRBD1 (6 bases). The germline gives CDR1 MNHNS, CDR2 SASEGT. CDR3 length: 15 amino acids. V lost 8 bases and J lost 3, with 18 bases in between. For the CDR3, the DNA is TGTGCCAGCTCTCCACAGGGACATCAGACAGATACGCAGTATTTT. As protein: CASSPQGHQTDTQYF.

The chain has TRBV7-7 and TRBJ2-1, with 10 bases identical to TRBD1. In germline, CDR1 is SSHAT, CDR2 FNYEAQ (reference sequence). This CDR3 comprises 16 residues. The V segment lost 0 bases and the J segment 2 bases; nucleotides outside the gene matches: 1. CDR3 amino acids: CASSLAGTGAYNEQFF. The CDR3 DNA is TGTGCCAGCAGCTTAGCCGGGACAGGGGCCTACAATGAGCAGTTCTTC.

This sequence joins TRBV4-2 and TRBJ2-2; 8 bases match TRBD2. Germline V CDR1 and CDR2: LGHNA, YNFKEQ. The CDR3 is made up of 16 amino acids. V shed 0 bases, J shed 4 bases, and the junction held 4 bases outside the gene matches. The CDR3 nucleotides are TGTGCCAGCAGCCAAGAGACGCGGGAGGTCACCGGGGAGCTGTTTTTT. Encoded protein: CASSQETREVTGELFF.

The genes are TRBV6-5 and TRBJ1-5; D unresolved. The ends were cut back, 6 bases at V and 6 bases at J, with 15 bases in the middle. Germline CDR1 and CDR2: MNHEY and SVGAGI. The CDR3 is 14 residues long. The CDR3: CASSRPGLGQPQHF. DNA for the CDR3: TGTGCCAGCAGCCGCCCAGGTTTGGGTCAGCCCCAGCATTTT.

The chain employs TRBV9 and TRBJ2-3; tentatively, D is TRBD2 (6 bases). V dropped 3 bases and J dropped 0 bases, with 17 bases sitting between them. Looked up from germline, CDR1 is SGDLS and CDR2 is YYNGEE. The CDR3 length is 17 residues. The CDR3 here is CASSARDGGMSTDTQYF. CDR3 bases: TGTGCCAGCAGCGCCCGCGATGGGGGGATGAGCACAGATACGCAGTATTTT.

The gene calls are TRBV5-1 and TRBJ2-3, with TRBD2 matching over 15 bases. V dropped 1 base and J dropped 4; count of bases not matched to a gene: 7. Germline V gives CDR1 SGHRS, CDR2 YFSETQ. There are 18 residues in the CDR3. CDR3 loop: CASSLRGLAGGSADTQYF. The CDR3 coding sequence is TGCGCCAGCAGCTTGCGGGGACTAGCGGGAGGTTCTGCAGATACGCAGTATTTT.

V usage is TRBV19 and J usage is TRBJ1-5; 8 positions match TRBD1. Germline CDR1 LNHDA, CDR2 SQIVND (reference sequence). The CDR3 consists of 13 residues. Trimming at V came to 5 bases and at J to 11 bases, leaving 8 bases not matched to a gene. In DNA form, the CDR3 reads TGTGCCAGTAGTCCGGACAGGGAGAGGGCCCAGCATTTT. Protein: CASSPDRERAQHF. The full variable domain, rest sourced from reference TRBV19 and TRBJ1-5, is DGGITQSPKYLFRKEGQNVTLSCEQNLNHDAMYWYRQDPGQGLRLIYYSQIVNDFQKGDIAEGYSVSREKKESFPLTVTSAQKNPTAFYLCASSPDRERAQHFGDGTRLSIL.

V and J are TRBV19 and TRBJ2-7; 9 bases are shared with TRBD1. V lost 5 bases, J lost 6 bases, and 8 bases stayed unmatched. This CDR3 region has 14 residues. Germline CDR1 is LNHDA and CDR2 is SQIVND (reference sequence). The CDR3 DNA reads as TGTGCCAGTAGTCTTTACAGGGGGCCTGGCGAGCAGTACTTC. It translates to CASSLYRGPGEQYF.

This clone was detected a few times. In DNA form, the CDR3 reads TGTGCCAGCAGCTTACCGCTGCTTGAGGGTGGCTACACCTTC. Translating it yields CASSLPLLEGGYTF. This chain connects TRBV7-9 to TRBJ1-2; D remains ambiguous. Germline CDR1 reads SEHNR; CDR2 reads FQNEAQ (reference sequence). The CDR3 runs to 14 residues. Trimming took off 2 bases at V and 7 bases at J, with 14 bases between the two ends.

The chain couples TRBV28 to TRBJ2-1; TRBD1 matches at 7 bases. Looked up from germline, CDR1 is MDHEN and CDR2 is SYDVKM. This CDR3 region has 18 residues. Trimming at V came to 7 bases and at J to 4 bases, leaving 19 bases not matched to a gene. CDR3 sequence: CASTQTPWLGGLYNEQFF. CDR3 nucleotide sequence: TGTGCCAGCACCCAGACCCCGTGGCTAGGGGGCCTTTACAATGAGCAGTTCTTC. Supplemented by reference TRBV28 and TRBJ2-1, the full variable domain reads DVKVTQSSRYLVKRTGEKVFLECVQDMDHENMFWYRQDPGLGLRLIYFSYDVKMKEKGDIPEGYSVSREKKERFSLILESASTNQTSMYLCASTQTPWLGGLYNEQFFGPGTRLTVL.

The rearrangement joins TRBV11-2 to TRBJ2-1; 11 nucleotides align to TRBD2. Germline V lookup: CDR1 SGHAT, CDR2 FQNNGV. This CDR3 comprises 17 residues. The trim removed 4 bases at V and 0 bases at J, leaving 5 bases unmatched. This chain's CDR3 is CASSSKGLAGSYNEQFF. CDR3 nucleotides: TGTGCCAGCAGCTCCAAAGGACTAGCGGGCTCCTACAATGAGCAGTTCTTC.

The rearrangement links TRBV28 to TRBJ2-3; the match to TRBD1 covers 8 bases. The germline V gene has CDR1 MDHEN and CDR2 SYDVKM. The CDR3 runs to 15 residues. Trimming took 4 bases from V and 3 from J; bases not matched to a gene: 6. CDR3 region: CASSSRGLRTDTQYF. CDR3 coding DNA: TGTGCCAGCAGTTCCAGGGGGCTGCGTACAGATACGCAGTATTTT.

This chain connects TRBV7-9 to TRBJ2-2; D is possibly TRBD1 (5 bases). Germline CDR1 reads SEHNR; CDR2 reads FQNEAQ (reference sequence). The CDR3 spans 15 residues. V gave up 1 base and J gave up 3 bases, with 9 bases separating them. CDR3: CASSLEQAHTGELFF. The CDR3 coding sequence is TGTGCCAGCAGCTTAGAACAGGCCCACACCGGGGAGCTGTTTTTT.

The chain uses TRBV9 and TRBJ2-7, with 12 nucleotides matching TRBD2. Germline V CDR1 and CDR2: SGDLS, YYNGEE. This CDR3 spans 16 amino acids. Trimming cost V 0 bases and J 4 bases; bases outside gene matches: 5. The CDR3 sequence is CASSVGLAGVGYEQYF. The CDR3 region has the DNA TGTGCCAGCAGCGTAGGACTAGCGGGAGTAGGGTACGAGCAGTACTTC. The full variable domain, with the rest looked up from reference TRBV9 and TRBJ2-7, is DSGVTQTPKHLITATGQRVTLRCSPRSGDLSVYWYQQSLDQGLQFLIQYYNGEERAKGNILERFSAQQFPDLHSELNLSSLELGDSALYFCASSVGLAGVGYEQYFGPGTRLTVT.